This T cell receptor beta chain was captured in a study of control samples from healthy donors and cancer patients (dated by TCRdb to the early 2020s). Spanning cysteine to phenylalanine, the CDR3 consists of 13 amino acids. The kept DNA is CDR3 alone, 39 bases in frame from the first base. The germline V gene (reference sequence) provides CDR1 MNHEY and CDR2 SMNVEV. Clipping removes 6 bases from V and 6 bases from J, with 6 as the unmatched junction base count. About this clone itself: This receptor's antigen is unknown. Base qualities are missing; no much larger clone stands one base away.

Library preparation was by the immunoSEQ multiplex PCR assay. The immuneACCESS repertoire file appears here via TCRdb, limited to in-frame rearrangements. These files lack a portion of the clones; in checked studies, under half of the deficit traces to unresolved V genes, and the cause of the others is not known. This sample comprises 95,000 to 150,000 clones, roughly 87% of them detected only once. 1.5% to 2% of the sample comes from the top ten. The receptor chain draws on TRBV27 and TRBJ2-7; the central 9 bases match TRBD2. The TCR was taken from a young man in good health. The sequenced sample was blood. The CDR3 protein is CASRLAGGLEQYF. At the DNA level, the sequence is TGTGCCAGCAGACTAGCGGGTGGGCTCGAGCAGTACTTC.